Presented here are 24 T cell receptor beta chains from one specimen sequenced in a study of cytomegalovirus exposure and HLA in healthy donors. Primers: 60 Vbeta forward and 13 Jbeta reverse. The assay was immunoSEQ multiplex PCR, and TCRdb's table has in-frame clones only and misses some. The sample consists of about 130,000 clones, around three quarters of them appearing once. The sample was PBMCs. The receptors were gathered from a man aged 25 to 40 in good health and CMV-seronegative.

This clone has just one count. The chain has TRBV7-2 and TRBJ2-7, with unresolved D. The CDR3 contains 13 residues. Trimming cost V 5 bases and J 2 bases, with 10 bases left between them. Germline CDR1 SGHTA, CDR2 FQGNSA. The CDR3 nucleotides read TGTGCCAGCAGCCCTACGCCGACCTACGAGCAGTACTTC. Translating gives CASSPTPTYEQYF.

The chain combines TRBV18 with TRBJ1-2, with D perhaps TRBD1 (6 bases). This CDR3 contains 14 residues. The germline gives CDR1 KGHSH, CDR2 LQKENI. The V end lost 5 bases, the J end lost 4 bases, and 14 bases lay between the germline ends. CDR3 DNA sequence: TGTGCCAGCTCAGTGTACCGGGACATCTATGGCTACACCTTC. Translation: CASSVYRDIYGYTF.

The chain joins TRBV5-4 to TRBJ2-7; D unclear. The germline gives CDR1 SGHNT, CDR2 YYREEE (reference sequence). The CDR3 is 13 amino acids. The V end was cut by 1 base, the J end by 5 bases, with 10 bases between. CDR3 nucleotide sequence: TGTGCCAGCAGCTTGCGTAGTGCGGACGAGCAGTACTTC. The encoded protein is CASSLRSADEQYF.

The rearrangement links TRBV7-2 to TRBJ1-5; D might be TRBD1 (6 bases). The CDR3 contains 13 residues. Trimming stripped 1 base from V and 7 bases from J, with 8 bases between. CDR1 and CDR2 from the germline V gene are SGHTA and FQGNSA. The CDR3 reads CASSLVGAQPQHF. CDR3 coding DNA: TGTGCCAGCAGCTTAGTGGGGGCCCAGCCCCAGCATTTT.

This sequence joins TRBV15 and TRBJ2-7, with 10 positions matching TRBD2. From germline, CDR1 is LNHNV and CDR2 YYDKDF (reference sequence). The CDR3 is 15 residues long. The V segment lost 5 bases and the J segment 2 bases; nucleotides outside the gene matches: 6. The CDR3 DNA sequence: TGTGCCACCAGCCTATCTAGCGGGAGTCCCTACGAGCAGTACTTC. This sequence encodes CATSLSSGSPYEQYF. Complete variable domain (other parts from reference TRBV15 and TRBJ2-7): DAMVIQNPRYQVTQFGKPVTLSCSQTLNHNVMYWYQQKSSQAPKLLFHYYDKDFNNEADTPDNFQSRRPNTSFCFLDIRSPGLGDTAMYLCATSLSSGSPYEQYFGPGTRLTVT.

The J gene is TRBJ2-5, the V gene TRBV18; the match to TRBD2 covers 8 bases. Trimming removed 3 bases from V and 2 bases from J; junction bases left unmatched: 5. The V gene's germline CDR1 is KGHSH and CDR2 LQKENI. This CDR3 is built from 15 residues. CDR3: CASSPGLGLQETQYF. The CDR3 nucleotides are TGTGCCAGCTCACCGGGACTAGGTCTACAAGAGACCCAGTACTTC.

This clone was seen only once. The V gene is TRBV28, the J gene TRBJ1-5; 8 bases agree with TRBD1. The CDR3 has 16 residues. Germline V gene data show CDR1 as MDHEN and CDR2 as SYDVKM. V lost 5 bases, J lost 3 bases, and 9 bases stayed unmatched. CDR3 region: CASSKGPGQANQPQHF. For the CDR3, the DNA is TGTGCCAGCAGTAAGGGGCCGGGACAGGCCAATCAGCCCCAGCATTTT.

The genes are TRBV4-3 and TRBJ2-1; the match to TRBD2 covers 11 bases. This CDR3 is 15 amino acids long. Germline V gene data show CDR1 as LGHNA and CDR2 as YSLEER. Unmatched junction bases numbered 3, after V lost 4 bases and J lost 4 bases. CDR3 bases: TGCGCCAGCAGCCCCCGACTAGCGGGATACAATGAGCAGTTCTTC. Amino acid sequence: CASSPRLAGYNEQFF.

This clone appeared once. The rearrangement uses TRBV9 and TRBJ2-2, with D possibly being TRBD2 (7 bases). The CDR3 is 16 amino acids. V was shortened by 6 bases and J by 5 bases, with 20 bases between the two germline ends. Germline V lookup: CDR1 SGDLS, CDR2 YYNGEE. DNA of the CDR3: TGTGCCAGCACCACGGGGGGCGGAGGGGTAACCGGGGAGCTGTTTTTT. Translating gives CASTTGGGGVTGELFF.

The rearrangement joins TRBV4-1 to TRBJ2-3, with 9 bases lining up with TRBD2. The junction had 13 bases not matched to a gene; V was cut back by 3 bases and J by 6 bases. The germline CDR1 and CDR2 sequences are MGHRA and YSYEKL. The CDR3 length is 17 residues. The CDR3 loop is CASSQGSGGGARDTQYF. The CDR3 DNA is TGCGCCAGCAGCCAGGGCTCCGGCGGGGGGGCCAGGGATACGCAGTATTTT.

The chain is built from TRBV7-6 and TRBJ2-3; 9 bases agree with TRBD2. From germline, CDR1 is SGHVS and CDR2 FNYEAQ. This CDR3 spans 16 amino acids. V lost 5 bases to trimming and J lost 5 bases; unmatched junction nucleotides: 11. The CDR3 region is CASSASLAGSEDTQYF. CDR3 nucleotide sequence: TGTGCCAGCAGCGCATCGCTAGCGGGGTCTGAAGATACGCAGTATTTT.

In this sample, this clone turned up once. The V and J genes are TRBV7-2 and TRBJ1-2; 7 bases map to TRBD1. Germline V gene lookup returns CDR1 SGHTA and CDR2 FQGNSA. The V and J ends lost 5 bases and 3 bases, in that order; junction bases with no gene match: 6. The length of the CDR3 is 14 residues. The CDR3 DNA reads as TGTGCCAGCAGCACCACCGGGACAGACTATGGCTACACCTTC. This translates into CASSTTGTDYGYTF.

V is TRBV7-8 and J is TRBJ1-1; D is uncertain. The germline V gene encodes CDR1 SGHVS and CDR2 FQNEAQ. Trimming stripped 5 bases from V and 0 bases from J, with 10 bases between. CDR3 length equals 14 residues. Written as DNA, the CDR3 is TGTGCCAGCAGCCGGGAGTTAATGAACACTGAAGCTTTCTTT. Translating it yields CASSRELMNTEAFF.

Here the CDR3 DNA reads TGCGCCAGCAGTCCTAGACGCGGGGATGACTATGGCTACACCTTC. Translated: CASSPRRGDDYGYTF. The chain joins TRBV23-1 to TRBJ1-2; D not certain. TRBV23-1 qualifies as an ORF whose function is uncertain. The V and J ends lost 4 bases and 3 bases respectively, with 15 bases between them. The CDR3 is 15 amino acids.

This clone has just a few counts. The chain has TRBV18 and TRBJ2-7; TRBD2 matches 10 bases. Per the germline V gene, CDR1 is KGHSH and CDR2 is LQKENI. Germline trimming cut 3 bases from V and 0 bases from J; bases unmatched to any gene: 5. The CDR3 covers 16 residues. This chain's CDR3 is CASSPLAGASSYEQYF. CDR3 DNA: TGTGCCAGCTCACCCCTAGCGGGGGCCTCCTCCTACGAGCAGTACTTC.

The chain joins TRBV27 to TRBJ2-3, with unresolved D. Deletions cut 2 bases from V and 6 bases from J, with 9 bases between. Germline V CDR1 and CDR2: MNHEY, SMNVEV (reference sequence). This CDR3 spans 13 amino acids. CDR3 sequence reads: CASSLIRQDTQYF. In DNA, the CDR3 is TGTGCCAGCAGTTTAATCCGCCAGGATACGCAGTATTTT.

The chain employs TRBV29-1 and TRBJ1-4; D gene ambiguous. V was shortened by 4 bases and J by 10 bases, with 16 bases between the two germline ends. The CDR3 is 13 residues long. Per germline, CDR1 SQVTM and CDR2 ANQGSEA. The CDR3 loop is CSVGSSGFGKLFF. The CDR3 DNA reads as TGCAGCGTTGGGTCCTCAGGCTTTGGAAAACTGTTTTTT.

V gene TRBV19 combines with J gene TRBJ1-5, with a possible D match to TRBD1 (6 bases). Germline-derived CDR1 and CDR2 are LNHDA and SQIVND (reference sequence). V lost 7 bases to trimming and J lost 2 bases, with 9 bases between them. The CDR3 extends over 13 amino acids. The CDR3 protein is CASTWTGNQPQHF. The CDR3 region has the DNA TGTGCCAGTACCTGGACAGGCAATCAGCCCCAGCATTTT.

This sequence joins TRBV28 and TRBJ1-2, with TRBD1 as a possible D gene (6 bases). V was clipped by 6 bases and J by 7 bases, with 15 bases between them. This CDR3 comprises 13 residues. In germline, CDR1 is MDHEN, CDR2 SYDVKM. CDR3 bases: TGTGCCAGCAGCTTGGGACAAGGGTCTGGCTACACCTTC. Protein product: CASSLGQGSGYTF.

This chain links TRBV5-1 with TRBJ1-2, with D unclear. V lost 4 bases and J lost 3, with 13 bases in between. Per germline, CDR1 SGHRS and CDR2 YFSETQ. This CDR3 has 14 amino acids. The CDR3 coding sequence is TGCGCCAGCAGCATCAACCCGGCGGACTATGGCTACACCTTC. Its protein product is CASSINPADYGYTF.

This rearrangement joins TRBV29-1 to TRBJ2-5; D is unresolved. The CDR3 is made up of 12 amino acids. The V gene's germline CDR1 is SQVTM and CDR2 ANQGSEA. Trimming pared 0 bases from V and 5 bases from J, leaving 7 bases between. CDR3 amino acids: CSVEDAGETQYF. In DNA form, the CDR3 reads TGCAGCGTTGAAGATGCCGGGGAGACCCAGTACTTC.

The chain recombines TRBV4-2 with TRBJ2-2; no clear D gene. CDR3 length: 14 residues. The V end was cut by 0 bases, the J end by 10 bases, with 12 bases between. Germline V gene data show CDR1 as LGHNA and CDR2 as YNFKEQ. CDR3 sequence reads: CASSQEASPLELFF. In DNA form, the CDR3 reads TGTGCCAGCAGCCAAGAGGCATCTCCATTGGAGCTGTTTTTT.

This sequence joins TRBV7-2 and TRBJ2-7, with 11 positions matching TRBD2. The CDR3 totals 17 residues. Germline CDR1 reads SGHTA; CDR2 reads FQGNSA. J lost 3 bases, V lost 5 bases, and 12 bases had no gene match. CDR3 nucleotide sequence: TGTGCCAGCAGCCTGGGCCCCGGGACTAGCGGAAACTACGAGCAGTACTTC. Its translation: CASSLGPGTSGNYEQYF.

The chain carries TRBV7-8 and TRBJ2-3; 7 bases are shared with TRBD1. The trim removed 5 bases at V and 3 bases at J, leaving 8 bases unmatched. CDR1 is SGHVS, CDR2 FQNEAQ, per germline. The CDR3 contains 15 residues. This chain's CDR3 is CASSNGTARTDTQYF. CDR3 sequence (DNA): TGTGCCAGCAGCAACGGGACAGCGAGGACAGATACGCAGTATTTT.